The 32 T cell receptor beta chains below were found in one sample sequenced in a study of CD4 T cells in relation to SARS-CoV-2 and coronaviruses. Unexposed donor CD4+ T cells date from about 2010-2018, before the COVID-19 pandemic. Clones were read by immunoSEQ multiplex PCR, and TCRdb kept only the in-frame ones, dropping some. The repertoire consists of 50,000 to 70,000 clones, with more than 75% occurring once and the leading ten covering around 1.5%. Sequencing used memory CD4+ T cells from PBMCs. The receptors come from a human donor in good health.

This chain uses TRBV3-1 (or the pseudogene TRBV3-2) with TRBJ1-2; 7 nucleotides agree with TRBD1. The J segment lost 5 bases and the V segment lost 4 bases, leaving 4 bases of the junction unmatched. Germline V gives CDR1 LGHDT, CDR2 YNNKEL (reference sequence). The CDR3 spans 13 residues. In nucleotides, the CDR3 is TGTGCCAGCAGCCCGACAGGGCCGTATGGCTACACCTTC. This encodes CASSPTGPYGYTF.

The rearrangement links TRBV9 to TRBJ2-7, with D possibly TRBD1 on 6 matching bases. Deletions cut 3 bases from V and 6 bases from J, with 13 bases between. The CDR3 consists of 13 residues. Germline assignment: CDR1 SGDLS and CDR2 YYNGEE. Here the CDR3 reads CASSAPQGTEQYF. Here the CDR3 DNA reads TGTGCCAGCAGCGCGCCCCAGGGGACCGAGCAGTACTTC.

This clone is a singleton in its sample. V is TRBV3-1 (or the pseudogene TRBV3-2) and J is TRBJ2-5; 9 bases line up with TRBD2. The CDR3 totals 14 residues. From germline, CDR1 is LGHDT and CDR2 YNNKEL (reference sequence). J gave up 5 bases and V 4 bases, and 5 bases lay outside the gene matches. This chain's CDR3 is CASSPSGTSETQYF. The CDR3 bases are TGTGCCAGCAGCCCTTCCGGGACTAGCGAGACCCAGTACTTC.

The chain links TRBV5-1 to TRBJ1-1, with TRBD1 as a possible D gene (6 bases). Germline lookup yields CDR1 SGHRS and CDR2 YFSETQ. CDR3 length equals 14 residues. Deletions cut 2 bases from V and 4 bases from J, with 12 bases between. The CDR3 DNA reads TGCGCCAGCAGCTTACAGGGTGTCGGCACTGAAGCTTTCTTT. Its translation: CASSLQGVGTEAFF. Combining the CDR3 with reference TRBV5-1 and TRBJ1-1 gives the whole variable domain KAGVTQTPRYLIKTRGQQVTLSCSPISGHRSVSWYQQTPGQGLQFLFEYFSETQRNKGNFPGRFSGRQFSNSRSEMNVSTLELGDSALYLCASSLQGVGTEAFFGQGTRLTVV.

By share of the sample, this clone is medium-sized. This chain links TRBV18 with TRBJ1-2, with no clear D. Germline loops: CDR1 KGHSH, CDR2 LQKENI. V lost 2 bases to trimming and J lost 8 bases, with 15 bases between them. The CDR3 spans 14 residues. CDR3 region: CASSPEGKWRGYTF. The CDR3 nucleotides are TGTGCCAGCTCACCAGAAGGCAAATGGAGGGGCTACACCTTC.

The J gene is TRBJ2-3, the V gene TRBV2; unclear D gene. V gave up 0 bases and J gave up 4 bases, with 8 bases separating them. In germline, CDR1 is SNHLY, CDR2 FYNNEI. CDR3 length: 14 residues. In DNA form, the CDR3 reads TGTGCCAGCAGTGAAGCCACGGGTGCAGATACGCAGTATTTT. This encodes CASSEATGADTQYF.

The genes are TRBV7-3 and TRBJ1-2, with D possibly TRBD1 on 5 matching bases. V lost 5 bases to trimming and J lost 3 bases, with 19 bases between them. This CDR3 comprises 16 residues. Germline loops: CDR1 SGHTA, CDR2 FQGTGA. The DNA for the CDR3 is TGTGCCAGCAGCCTGGGGCCGATCCCGGGGGACTATGGCTACACCTTC. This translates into CASSLGPIPGDYGYTF.

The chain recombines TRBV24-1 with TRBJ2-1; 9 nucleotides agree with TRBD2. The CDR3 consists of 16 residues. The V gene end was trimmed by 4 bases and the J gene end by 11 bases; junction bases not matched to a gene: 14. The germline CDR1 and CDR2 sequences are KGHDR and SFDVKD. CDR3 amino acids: CATSDHSGSPLKQQFF. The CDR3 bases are TGTGCCACCAGTGACCATAGCGGGAGTCCCCTCAAGCAGCAGTTCTTC.

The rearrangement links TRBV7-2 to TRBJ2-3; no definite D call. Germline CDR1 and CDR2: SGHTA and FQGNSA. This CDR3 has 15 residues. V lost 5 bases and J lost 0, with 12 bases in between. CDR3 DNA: TGTGCCAGCAGCCCACAACCCTATAGCACAGATACGCAGTATTTT. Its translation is CASSPQPYSTDTQYF.

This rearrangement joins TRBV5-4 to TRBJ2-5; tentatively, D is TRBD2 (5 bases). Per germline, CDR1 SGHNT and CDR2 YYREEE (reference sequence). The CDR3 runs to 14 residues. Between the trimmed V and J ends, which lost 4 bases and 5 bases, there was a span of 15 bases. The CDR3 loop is CASSPTVGEETQYF. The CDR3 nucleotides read TGTGCCAGCAGCCCAACGGTGGGAGAGGAGACCCAGTACTTC.

CDR3 coding DNA: TGTGCCAGCAGCCTTGGCCTCGGGAACACTGAAGCTTTCTTT. Protein sequence: CASSLGLGNTEAFF. The J gene is TRBJ1-1, the V gene TRBV3-1 (or the pseudogene TRBV3-2), with unresolved D. This CDR3 comprises 14 residues. The germline V and J ends were trimmed by 4 bases and 1 base, with 10 bases remaining between them. The germline gives CDR1 LGHDT, CDR2 YNNKEL (reference sequence).

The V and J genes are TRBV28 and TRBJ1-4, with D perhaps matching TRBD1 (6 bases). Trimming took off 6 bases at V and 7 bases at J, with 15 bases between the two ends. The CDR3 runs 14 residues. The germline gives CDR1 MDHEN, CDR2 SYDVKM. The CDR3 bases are TGTGCCAGCAGGCACCTGTCAGGGGTTGAAAAACTGTTTTTT. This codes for CASRHLSGVEKLFF.

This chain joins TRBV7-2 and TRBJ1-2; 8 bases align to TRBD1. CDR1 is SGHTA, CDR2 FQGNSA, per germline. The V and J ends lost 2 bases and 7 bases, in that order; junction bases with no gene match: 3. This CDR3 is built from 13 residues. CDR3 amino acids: CASSLPQGGGYTF. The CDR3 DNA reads TGTGCCAGCAGCTTACCACAGGGGGGTGGCTACACCTTC.

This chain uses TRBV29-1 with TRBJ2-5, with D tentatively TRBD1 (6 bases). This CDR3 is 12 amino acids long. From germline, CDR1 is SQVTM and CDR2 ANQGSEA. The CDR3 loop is CSATDSRETQYF. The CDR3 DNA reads TGCAGTGCAACGGACAGTCGGGAGACCCAGTACTTC.

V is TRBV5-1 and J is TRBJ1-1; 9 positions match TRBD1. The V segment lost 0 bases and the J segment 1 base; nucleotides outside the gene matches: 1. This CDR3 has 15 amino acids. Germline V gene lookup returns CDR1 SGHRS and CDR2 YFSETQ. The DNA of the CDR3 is TGCGCCAGCAGCTTGGGGGACAGGGCGAACACTGAAGCTTTCTTT. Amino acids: CASSLGDRANTEAFF.

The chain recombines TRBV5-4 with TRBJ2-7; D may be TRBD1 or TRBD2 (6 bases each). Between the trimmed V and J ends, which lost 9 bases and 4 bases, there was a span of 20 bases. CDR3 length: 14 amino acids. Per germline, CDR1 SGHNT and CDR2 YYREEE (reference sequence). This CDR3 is CATRRGTVLYEQYF. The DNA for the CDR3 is TGTGCCACCCGGAGGGGGACTGTACTTTACGAGCAGTACTTC.

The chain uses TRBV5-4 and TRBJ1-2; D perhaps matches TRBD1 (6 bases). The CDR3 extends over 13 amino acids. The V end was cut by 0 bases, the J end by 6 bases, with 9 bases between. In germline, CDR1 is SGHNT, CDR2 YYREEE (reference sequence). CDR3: CASSLAGVDGYTF. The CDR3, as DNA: TGTGCCAGCAGCTTGGCAGGGGTAGATGGCTACACCTTC.

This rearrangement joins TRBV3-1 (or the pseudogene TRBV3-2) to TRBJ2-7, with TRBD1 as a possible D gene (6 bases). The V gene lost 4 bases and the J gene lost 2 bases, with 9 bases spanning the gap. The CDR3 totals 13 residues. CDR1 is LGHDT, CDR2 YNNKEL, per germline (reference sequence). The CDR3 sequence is CASSLQGPYEQYF. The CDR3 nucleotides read TGTGCCAGCAGCCTACAGGGACCCTACGAGCAGTACTTC.

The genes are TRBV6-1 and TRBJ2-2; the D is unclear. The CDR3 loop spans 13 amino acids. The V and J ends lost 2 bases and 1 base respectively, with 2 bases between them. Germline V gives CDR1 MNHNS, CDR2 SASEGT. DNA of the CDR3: TGTGCCAGCAGTGAATGGAACACCGGGGAGCTGTTTTTT. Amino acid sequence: CASSEWNTGELFF.

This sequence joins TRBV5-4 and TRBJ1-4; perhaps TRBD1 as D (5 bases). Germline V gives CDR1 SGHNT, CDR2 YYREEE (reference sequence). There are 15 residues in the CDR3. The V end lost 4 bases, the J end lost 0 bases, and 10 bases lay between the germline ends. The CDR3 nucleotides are TGTGCCAGCAGCGCAAGACAGTCAACTAATGAAAAACTGTTTTTT. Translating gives CASSARQSTNEKLFF.

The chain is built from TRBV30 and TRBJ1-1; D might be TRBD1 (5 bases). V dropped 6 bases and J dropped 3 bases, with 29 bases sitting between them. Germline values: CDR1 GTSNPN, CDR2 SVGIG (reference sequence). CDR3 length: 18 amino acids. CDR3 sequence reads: CACPPFVRGPTSDTEAFF. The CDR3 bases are TGTGCCTGTCCACCTTTCGTAAGGGGCCCTACTTCGGACACTGAAGCTTTCTTT.

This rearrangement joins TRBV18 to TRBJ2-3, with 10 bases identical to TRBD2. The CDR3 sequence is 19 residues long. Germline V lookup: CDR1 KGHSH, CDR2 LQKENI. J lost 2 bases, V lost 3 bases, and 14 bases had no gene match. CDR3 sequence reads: CASSPIQLTSGDSTDTQYF. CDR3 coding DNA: TGTGCCAGCTCACCTATCCAGCTTACTAGCGGGGATTCCACAGATACGCAGTATTTT.

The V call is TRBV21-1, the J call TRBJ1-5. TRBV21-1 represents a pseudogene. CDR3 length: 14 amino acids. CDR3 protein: CASSALTRNQPQHF. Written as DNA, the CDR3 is TGTGCCAGCAGCGCCTTGACTCGCAATCAGCCCCAGCATTTT.

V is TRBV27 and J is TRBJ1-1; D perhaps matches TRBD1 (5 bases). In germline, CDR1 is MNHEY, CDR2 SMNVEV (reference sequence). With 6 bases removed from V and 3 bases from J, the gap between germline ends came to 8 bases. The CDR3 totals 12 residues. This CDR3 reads CASRTDHTEAFF. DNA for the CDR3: TGTGCCAGCAGGACAGACCACACTGAAGCTTTCTTT.

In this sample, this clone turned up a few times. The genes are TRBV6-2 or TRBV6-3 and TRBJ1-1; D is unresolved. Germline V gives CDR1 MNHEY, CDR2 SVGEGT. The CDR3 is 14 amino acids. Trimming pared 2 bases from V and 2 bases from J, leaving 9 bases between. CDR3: CASSYHQLNTEAFF. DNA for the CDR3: TGTGCCAGCAGTTACCATCAGCTTAACACTGAAGCTTTCTTT.

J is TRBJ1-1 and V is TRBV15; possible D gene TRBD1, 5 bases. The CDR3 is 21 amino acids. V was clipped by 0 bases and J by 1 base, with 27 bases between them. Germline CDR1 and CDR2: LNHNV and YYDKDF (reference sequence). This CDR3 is CATSRESRYVLLGGQNTEAFF. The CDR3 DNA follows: TGTGCCACCAGCAGAGAGTCCAGGTACGTGCTCCTGGGGGGTCAGAACACTGAAGCTTTCTTT.

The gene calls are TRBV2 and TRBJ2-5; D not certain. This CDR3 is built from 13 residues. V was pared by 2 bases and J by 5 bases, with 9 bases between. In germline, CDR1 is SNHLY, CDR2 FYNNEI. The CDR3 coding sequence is TGTGCCAGCAGTGAACTCCCTGGGGAGACCCAGTACTTC. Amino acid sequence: CASSELPGETQYF.

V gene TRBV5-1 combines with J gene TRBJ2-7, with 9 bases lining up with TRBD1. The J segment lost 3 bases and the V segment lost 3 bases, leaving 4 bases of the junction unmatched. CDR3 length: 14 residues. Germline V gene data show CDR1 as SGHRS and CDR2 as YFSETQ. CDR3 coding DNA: TGCGCCAGCAGCTCATACAGGGGGCACTACGAGCAGTACTTC. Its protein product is CASSSYRGHYEQYF.

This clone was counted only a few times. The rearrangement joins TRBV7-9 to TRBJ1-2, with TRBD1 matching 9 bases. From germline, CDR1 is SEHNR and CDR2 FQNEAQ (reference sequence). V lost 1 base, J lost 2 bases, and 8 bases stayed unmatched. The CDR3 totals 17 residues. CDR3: CASSLESTGGANYGYTF. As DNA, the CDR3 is TGTGCCAGCAGCTTAGAATCTACAGGGGGCGCAAACTATGGCTACACCTTC. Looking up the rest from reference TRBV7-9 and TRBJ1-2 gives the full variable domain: DTGVSQNPRHKITKRGQNVTFRCDPISEHNRLYWYRQTLGQGPEFLTYFQNEAQLEKSRLLSDRFSAERPKGSFSTLEIQRTEQGDSAMYLCASSLESTGGANYGYTFGSGTRLTVV.

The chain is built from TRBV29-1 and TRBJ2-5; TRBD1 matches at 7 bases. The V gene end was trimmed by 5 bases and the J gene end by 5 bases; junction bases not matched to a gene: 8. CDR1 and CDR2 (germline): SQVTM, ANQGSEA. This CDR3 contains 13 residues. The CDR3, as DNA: TGCAGCGTTAAACAGGGGTACTACGAGACCCAGTACTTC. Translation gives CSVKQGYYETQYF.

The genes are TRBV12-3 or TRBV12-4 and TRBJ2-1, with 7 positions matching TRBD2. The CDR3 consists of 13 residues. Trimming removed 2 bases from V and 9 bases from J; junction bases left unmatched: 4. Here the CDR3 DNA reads TGTGCCAGCAGTTTAACCAGGGAGGGTGAGCAGTTCTTC. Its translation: CASSLTREGEQFF.

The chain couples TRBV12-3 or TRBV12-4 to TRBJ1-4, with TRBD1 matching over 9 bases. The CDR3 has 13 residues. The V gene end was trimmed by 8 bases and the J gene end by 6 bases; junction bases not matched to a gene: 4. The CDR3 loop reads CASLRTGDEKLFF. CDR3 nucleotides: TGTGCCAGCCTTCGGACAGGGGATGAAAAACTGTTTTTT.